This record concerns one TCR beta chain sequence. Its antigen remains unknown. This entry comes from a study of T cells in Graves' hyperthyroidism and ophthalmopathy. It was RNA transcripts that yielded the amplified TCR beta CDR3 regions. The TCR CDR3 first-round RT-PCR relied on the HTBI primer set. Each CDR3 protein gets one entry after TCRdb re-called the multiplex PCR reads with MiXCR. The repertoire has approximately 590,000 distinct CDR3 sequences, 40% to 55% of them found once; the top ten carry 8.2%. Over 18 months, lack of ophthalmopathy progression marked Graves' hyperthyroidism as stable. Those with hyperthyroidism were 18 to 65 years old, newly diagnosed, and ill for under 2 months. Findings of the study overall: Among thyroid clonotypes expanded above 0.001, most also appeared in blood.

The receptor was derived from a woman in her late teens or twenties with Graves' hyperthyroidism. The sequenced sample consisted of peripheral blood or thyroid tissue (not recorded which).

The CDR3 nucleotides read TGTGCCAGCAGCCAAGCCCCCAGGGATAACTATGGCTACACCTTC. Amino acids: CASSQAPRDNYGYTF. V gene TRBV7-3 combines with J gene TRBJ1-2; the D gene is possibly TRBD1 (5 bases). CDR1 and CDR2 from the germline V gene are SGHTA and FQGTGA. The CDR3 extends over 15 amino acids. V lost 5 bases to trimming and J lost 1 base, with 14 bases between them.